Listed below are T cell receptor beta chains from one sample, sequenced in a study of glioma-infiltrating T cells. MiXCR, run by TCRdb on the multiplex PCR reads, gives a single entry per CDR3 protein. This table holds a few hundred thousand distinct CDR3 sequences, 41% found once. The specimen was glioma tissue, nonneoplastic brain tissue, or PBMCs (not recorded which). Receptors were obtained from a human donor with low-grade glioma or glioblastoma, undergoing nonglioma brain surgery, or in good health (not recorded which). CDR3s include the opening cysteine and the closing phenylalanine or tryptophan. The D gene is left open where the match is weak. Expanded clones are given a class, and other clones once, few, many or no size at all.

clone size: -; J gene: TRBJ1-5; CDR3 length: 15; D gene: -; V gene: TRBV28; CDR3 protein: CASSQRHGPNQPQHF; CDR3 DNA: TGTGCCAGCAGTCAAAGACATGGACCCAATCAGCCCCAGCATTTT
clone size: -; J gene: TRBJ2-3; CDR3 length: 13; D gene: -; V gene: TRBV7-3; CDR3 protein: CASSPRRADTQYF; CDR3 DNA: TGTGCCAGCAGCCCCCGAAGGGCAGATACGCAGTATTTT
clone size: many; J gene: TRBJ2-5; CDR3 length: 13; D gene: -; V gene: TRBV20-1; CDR3 protein: CSAPRPVSVTQYF; CDR3 DNA: TGCAGTGCTCCGCGTCCCGTTTCGGTGACCCAGTACTTC
clone size: -; J gene: TRBJ2-1; CDR3 length: 11; D gene: -; V gene: TRBV4-1; CDR3 protein: CASSTRTEYFF; CDR3 DNA: TGCGCCAGCAGCACCCGGACAGAGTACTTCTTC
clone size: once; J gene: TRBJ1-6; CDR3 length: 11; D gene: TRBD1; V gene: TRBV30; CDR3 protein: CACRGDSPLHF; CDR3 DNA: TGTGCCTGCAGGGGGGATTCACCCCTCCACTTT
clone size: -; J gene: TRBJ1-1; CDR3 length: 15; D gene: -; V gene: TRBV4-3; CDR3 protein: CASSQDRRMNTEAFF; CDR3 DNA: TGCGCCAGCAGCCAAGATCGACGGATGAACACTGAAGCTTTCTTT
clone size: -; J gene: TRBJ1-1; CDR3 length: 16; D gene: -; V gene: TRBV7-2; CDR3 protein: CASSLEGGLMNTEAFF; CDR3 DNA: TGTGCCAGCAGCTTAGAAGGTGGCCTGATGAACACTGAAGCTTTCTTT
clone size: -; J gene: TRBJ2-3; CDR3 length: 15; D gene: -; V gene: TRBV12-3/TRBV12-4; CDR3 protein: CASSLAGPRADTQYF; CDR3 DNA: TGTGCCAGCAGTTTAGCGGGGCCACGCGCAGATACGCAGTATTTT
clone size: -; J gene: TRBJ2-1; CDR3 length: 15; D gene: -; V gene: TRBV2; CDR3 protein: CATSKRAGSYNEQFF; CDR3 DNA: TGTGCCACTAGCAAGCGGGCTGGTTCCTACAATGAGCAGTTCTTC
clone size: -; J gene: TRBJ1-2; CDR3 length: 13; D gene: TRBD1; V gene: TRBV12-3/TRBV12-4; CDR3 protein: CASSQQGSAGYTF; CDR3 DNA: TGTGCCAGCAGCCAACAGGGGTCGGCTGGCTACACCTTC
clone size: many; J gene: TRBJ2-1; CDR3 length: 14; D gene: TRBD2; V gene: TRBV27; CDR3 protein: CASSLGTSGNEQFF; CDR3 DNA: TGTGCCAGCAGTCTAGGGACTAGCGGCAATGAGCAGTTCTTC
clone size: -; J gene: TRBJ1-5; CDR3 length: 20; D gene: TRBD1; V gene: TRBV27; CDR3 protein: CASAHGPTGRLAGIGQPQHF; CDR3 DNA: TGTGCCAGCGCTCATGGTCCGACAGGGAGATTAGCGGGGATCGGTCAGCCCCAGCATTTT
clone size: few; J gene: TRBJ1-2; CDR3 length: 16; D gene: TRBD1; V gene: TRBV11-2; CDR3 protein: CASSRADGTANYGYTF; CDR3 DNA: TGTGCCAGCAGCCGGGCCGATGGGACAGCTAACTATGGCTACACCTTC
clone size: -; J gene: TRBJ2-1; CDR3 length: 16; D gene: -; V gene: TRBV7-6; CDR3 protein: CASSLGSGPSYNEQFF; CDR3 DNA: TGTGCCAGCAGCCTGGGTTCGGGTCCGTCATACAATGAGCAGTTCTTC
clone size: -; J gene: TRBJ2-1; CDR3 length: 14; D gene: -; V gene: TRBV7-9; CDR3 protein: CASSFALTGSKQFF; CDR3 DNA: TGTGCCAGCAGCTTCGCTTTAACCGGGAGCAAGCAGTTCTTC
clone size: -; J gene: TRBJ1-6; CDR3 length: 15; D gene: TRBD1; V gene: TRBV11-3; CDR3 protein: CASSIAGTANSPLHF; CDR3 DNA: TGTGCCAGCAGCATCGCCGGGACAGCTAATTCACCCCTCCACTTT
clone size: -; J gene: TRBJ1-1; CDR3 length: 13; D gene: -; V gene: TRBV20-1; CDR3 protein: CSAREDSYTDAFF; CDR3 DNA: TGCAGTGCTAGGGAGGACAGTTACACTGATGCTTTCTTT
clone size: -; J gene: TRBJ2-1; CDR3 length: 17; D gene: TRBD2; V gene: TRBV5-4; CDR3 protein: CASSSPTSGRQGNEQFF; CDR3 DNA: TGTGCCAGCAGCTCACCGACTAGCGGGCGGCAGGGAAATGAGCAGTTCTTC